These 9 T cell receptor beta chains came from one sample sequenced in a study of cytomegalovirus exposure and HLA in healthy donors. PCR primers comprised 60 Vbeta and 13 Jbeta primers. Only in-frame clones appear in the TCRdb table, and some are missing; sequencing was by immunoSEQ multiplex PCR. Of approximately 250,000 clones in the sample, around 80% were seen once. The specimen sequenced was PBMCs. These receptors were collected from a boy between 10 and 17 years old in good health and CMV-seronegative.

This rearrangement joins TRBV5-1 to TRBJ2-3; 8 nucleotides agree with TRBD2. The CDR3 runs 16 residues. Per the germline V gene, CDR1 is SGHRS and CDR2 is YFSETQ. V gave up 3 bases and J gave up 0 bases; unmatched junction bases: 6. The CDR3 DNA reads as TGCGCCAGCAGCTCGACTAGCGCGATTAGCACAGATACGCAGTATTTT. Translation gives CASSSTSAISTDTQYF.

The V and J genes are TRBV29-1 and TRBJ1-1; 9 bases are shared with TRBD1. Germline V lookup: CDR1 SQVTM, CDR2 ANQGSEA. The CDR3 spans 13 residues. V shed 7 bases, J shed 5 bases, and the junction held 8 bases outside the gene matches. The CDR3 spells CSGHRGLETEAFF. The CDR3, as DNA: TGCAGCGGACACAGGGGGCTGGAGACTGAAGCTTTCTTT.

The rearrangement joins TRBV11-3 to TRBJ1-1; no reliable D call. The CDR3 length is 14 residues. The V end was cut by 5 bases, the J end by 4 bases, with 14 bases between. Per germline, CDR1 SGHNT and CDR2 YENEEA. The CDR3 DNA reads TGTGCCAGCAGCCCCTACCGGGCGGGCACTGAAGCTTTCTTT. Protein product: CASSPYRAGTEAFF.

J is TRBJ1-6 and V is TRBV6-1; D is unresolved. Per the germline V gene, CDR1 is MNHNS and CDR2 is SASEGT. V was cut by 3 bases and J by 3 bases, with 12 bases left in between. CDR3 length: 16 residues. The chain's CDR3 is CASSELGSVYNSPLHF. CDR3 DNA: TGTGCCAGCAGTGAGCTAGGCAGCGTCTATAATTCACCCCTCCACTTT.

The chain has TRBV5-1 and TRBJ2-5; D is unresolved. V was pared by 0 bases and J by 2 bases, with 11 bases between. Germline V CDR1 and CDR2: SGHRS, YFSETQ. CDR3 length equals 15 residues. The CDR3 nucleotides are TGCGCCAGCAGCTTGGCCTGGCGGAGACAAGAGACCCAGTACTTC. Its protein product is CASSLAWRRQETQYF.

The CDR3 reads CASSFSESSYNEQFF. DNA of the CDR3: TGTGCCAGCAGCTTCAGTGAAAGCTCCTACAATGAGCAGTTCTTC. The V gene is TRBV11-2, the J gene TRBJ2-1; the D is unclear. Trimming took off 3 bases at V and 0 bases at J, with 9 bases between the two ends. The germline V gene has CDR1 SGHAT and CDR2 FQNNGV. This CDR3 has 15 amino acids.

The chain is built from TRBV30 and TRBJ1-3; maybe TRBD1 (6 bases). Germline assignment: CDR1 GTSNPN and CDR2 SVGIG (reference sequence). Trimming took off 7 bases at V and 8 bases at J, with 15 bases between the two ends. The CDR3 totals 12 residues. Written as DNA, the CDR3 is TGTGCCTCCTGGACAGACCGAGACACCATATATTTT. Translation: CASWTDRDTIYF.

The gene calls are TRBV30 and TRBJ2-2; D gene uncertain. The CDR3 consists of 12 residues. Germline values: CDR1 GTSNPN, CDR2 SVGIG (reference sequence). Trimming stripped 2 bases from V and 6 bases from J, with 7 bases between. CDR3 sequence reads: CAWSFTAGELFF. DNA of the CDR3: TGTGCCTGGAGTTTCACAGCCGGGGAGCTGTTTTTT.

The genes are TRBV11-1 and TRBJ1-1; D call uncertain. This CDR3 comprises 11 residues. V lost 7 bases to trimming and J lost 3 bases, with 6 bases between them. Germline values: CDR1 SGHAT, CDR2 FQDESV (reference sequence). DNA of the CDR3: TGTGCCAGCACACTTGACACTGAAGCTTTCTTT. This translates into CASTLDTEAFF.